This T cell receptor beta chain was captured by sequencing in a study of early T cells in non-severe SARS-CoV-2 infection. Across the whole study: Sequencing input comprised bulk RNA from unsorted whole blood; chain pairing was not available.

The library protocol tagged individual cDNA molecules with unique molecular identifiers. In TCRdb, the 5' RACE reads were re-called with MiXCR into one record per CDR3 protein. This table has approximately 56,000 distinct CDR3 sequences, more than 12% appearing once. This clonotype was observed at least ten times. Germline-derived CDR1 and CDR2 are MNHEY and SVGAGI. The CDR3 covers 12 residues. Trimming cost V 6 bases and J 14 bases; bases outside gene matches: 7. The chain recombines TRBV6-5 with TRBJ1-6, with TRBD1 matching over 7 bases. The sample in question was whole blood, obtained at baseline. This receptor was identified in an adult who was a healthcare worker with PCR-confirmed SARS-CoV-2 infection or an uninfected control (not recorded which). CDR3: CASSNDRVTLHF. CDR3 bases: TGTGCCAGCAGCAACGACAGGGTGACCCTCCACTTT.